The TCR beta chain described here comes from a study of Ad26.COV2.S vaccination and SARS-CoV-2 variants. Study information: The study gave Ad26.COV2.S intramuscularly, once or twice 56 days apart. Study observations and caveats: TCR breadth and depth analyses may have underestimated total T cell responses. Vaccinated and placebo-treated recipients had similar non-spike TCR breadth. Participants in the vaccine arm had higher spike-specific TCR breadth; placebo recipients had lower.

As regards this clone: Its antigen is unidentified.

Trimming removed 7 bases at V and 1 base at J, with 19 bases between. Germline CDR1 is ENHRY and CDR2 is SYGVKD. The CDR3 contains 16 residues. Described treatment: roughly 20 received Ad26.COV2.S at low or high dose, single or two shots; 5 received placebo; per-sample allocation not given. At day 63 after the first vaccine or placebo injection, samples were drawn. Using immunoSEQ multiplex PCR, the repertoire was profiled, and TCRdb retains in-frame clones only, with some absent. Among some 350,000 clones listed, almost 90% were seen once. The source was peripheral blood, collected in a trial of Ad26.COV2.S vaccine versus placebo. The source of this sequence is a person between 18 and 65 years old who received the Ad26.COV2.S COVID-19 vaccine or a placebo. This sequence joins TRBV10-3 and TRBJ1-1; D is possibly TRBD1 (6 bases). The CDR3 coding sequence is TGTGCCATCAAGGTTCAGGGGAGGGGGTCGAACACTGAAGCTTTCTTT. It codes for CAIKVQGRGSNTEAFF.